This TCR beta chain was observed in a study of chemoradiotherapy in HPV16-positive cancers. Study-wide background: Functional T-cell assays on a couple of HPV16-positive patients' cells defined candidate HPV-specific clones and common TCR motifs.

On this clone itself: The antigen remains unidentified.

Only in-frame clones appear in the TCRdb table, and some are missing; sequencing was by immunoSEQ multiplex PCR. The repertoire holds 15,000 to 20,000 clones, with around 70% as singletons. V shed 3 bases and J 2 bases; nucleotides not matched to a gene: 13. This CDR3 contains 18 residues. Germline V gives CDR1 MDHEN, CDR2 SYDVKM. General study results and limits: Only a couple of HPV16-positive patients supplied the functional HPV-specificity definition.

The rearrangement links TRBV28 to TRBJ2-4; 7 positions match TRBD2. The TCR comes from a human donor with HPV-associated anogenital cancer. The material sequenced was tumor tissue, taken from a patient who underwent chemoradiotherapy. Written as DNA, the CDR3 is TGTGCCAGCAGTTTGGGTACAATGGGGGGGTTCCCCAAAAACATTCAGTACTTC. Amino acids: CASSLGTMGGFPKNIQYF.